This is a list of T cell receptor beta chains from one sample in a study of T cells in Graves' hyperthyroidism and ophthalmopathy. TCRdb reprocessed the multiplex PCR reads with MiXCR, giving one entry per CDR3 protein. The data show roughly 200,000 distinct CDR3 sequences, with around 17% seen just once and approximately 40% held by the top ten. The sequenced sample was blood. The receptors originated from a man aged 35 to 55 with Graves' hyperthyroidism. Each CDR3 is given with its conserved first and last residue. The D gene is left open where the match is weak. Some rows mark clone size as missing; the rest say once, few, many or name a class of expanded clone.

TGTGCCAGCAGCGTAGGGACAGGGGGATTCGATGAGCAGTTCTTC,CASSVGTGGFDEQFF,many,TRBJ2-1,TRBV9,TRBD1
TGTGCCAGCTCACCGAATGCCCGGCCCGAAAGCTCTGAAGCTTTCTTT,CASSPNARPESSEAFF,NA,TRBJ1-1,TRBV18,NA
TGTGCCTGGAGTGTACTCGGGGGAAAGGAAAAACTGTTTTTT,CAWSVLGGKEKLFF,many,TRBJ1-4,TRBV30,NA
TGTGCCTGTGACGGGGGGGGTGGCAATCAGCCCCAGCATTTT,CACDGGGGNQPQHF,many,TRBJ1-5,TRBV30,NA
TGTGCCAGCAGCCAAGCAAGTAACACAGATACGCAGTATTTT,CASSQASNTDTQYF,many,TRBJ2-3,TRBV3-1,NA
TGTGCCAGCAGAGCGGTGGGGGGCGGAGAGACCCAGTACTTC,CASRAVGGGETQYF,many,TRBJ2-5,TRBV28,NA
TGTGCCAGCAGTAAAGACAGGGGCCCTGGCAATGAGCAGTTCTTC,CASSKDRGPGNEQFF,many,TRBJ2-1,TRBV28,TRBD1
TGTGCCAGCAGCTTAGACTGGTGGGGGGTGTCAGGGAGTGAAAAACTGTTTTTT,CASSLDWWGVSGSEKLFF,few,TRBJ1-4,TRBV7-9,NA
TGTGCCTGGATCCGGGACGGAGGCTCCTACGAGCAGTACTTC,CAWIRDGGSYEQYF,NA,TRBJ2-7,TRBV30,NA
TGTGCCAGCAGCTATGGACAGTACGAGCAGTACTTC,CASSYGQYEQYF,many,TRBJ2-7,TRBV7-2,NA
TGCAGTGCTACGGACCCCAGCACAGATACGCAGTATTTT,CSATDPSTDTQYF,few,TRBJ2-3,TRBV20-1,NA
TGTGCCAGCAGTTACTCGAGGCTAGCGGGGGTCTACGAGCAGTACTTC,CASSYSRLAGVYEQYF,many,TRBJ2-7,TRBV6-2/TRBV6-3,TRBD2
TGCGCCAGCAGCTTGTACAGGACAGGGGACACCCAGTACTTC,CASSLYRTGDTQYF,many,TRBJ2-5,TRBV5-1,TRBD1
TGTGCCAGCAGCTTAACACCGGAGACCCAGTACTTC,CASSLTPETQYF,few,TRBJ2-5,TRBV7-2,NA
TGTGCCAGCAGCCTCCTGGGGGCAGATAACTATGGCTACACCTTC,CASSLLGADNYGYTF,many,TRBJ1-2,TRBV7-9,NA
TGTGCCAGCAGTCCCCAGGGTGGGCAGGGAAAGCAGTACTTC,CASSPQGGQGKQYF,many,TRBJ2-7,TRBV2,NA
TGTGCCAGCAGCCTTACTGGGGCTCTCACCTACGAGCAGTACTTC,CASSLTGALTYEQYF,many,TRBJ2-7,TRBV13,NA